This T cell receptor (beta chain) was recorded in a study of blood T cell repertoires in COVID-19 (dated by TCRdb to 2019 to 2021). Some background on the complete study: The collaborator samples originated in the United States, Italy and Spain and spanned the acute and convalescent phases of COVID-19. The material from the prospective study consisted of cDNA or gDNA derived from T cells, B-cell-depleted T cells, or PBMCs. Deeply sampled blood TCRbeta repertoires from subjects exposed to, actively infected with, or recovered from COVID-19 were included in the dataset. The repertoires were released in a freely available public database intended as a resource for research on the immune response to SARS-CoV-2. Samples were obtained from the ongoing ImmuneRACE study (first 160 participants) and from roughly 1,300 subjects provided by 6 global collaborators. A de-identified subject ID, COVID-19 status, age in years and sex were almost always included in the sample metadata. HLA class I and class II types, where available, came from metadata supplied by the sample provider rather than from assay-based typing.

TCRbeta CDR3 regions were amplified from genomic DNA using the immunoSEQ Assay, a bias-controlled multiplex PCR. The paper's processing steps were these. Nucleated cell counts per sample were estimated from amplification of reference gene primers within the assay. Sequence reads were collapsed and filtered to measure the absolute abundance of every unique TCRbeta CDR3 rearrangement. For each sample, productive Simpson clonality was calculated as the square root of Simpson's diversity index over productive rearrangements. In its TCRdb copy, this immuneACCESS table keeps in-frame sequences only and misses some clones. Where compared with another copy, unresolved V genes explain less than half of these, and the others have no known cause. V and J calls plus clone size are reproduced from that table; the DNA served to infer D and trimming. Across this sample there are about 160,000 clones, with roughly 73% seen only once. Jointly, the top ten make up approximately 2.8% of the sample.

General findings and caveats noted by the study authors: The quantity of clinical and demographic metadata differed by source and by participant and was supplied without curation.

Turning to this clone: The antigen it recognizes is unknown. No base quality values were provided; no much bigger clone lies one nucleotide off.

The trim is 4 bases for V and 5 bases for J, with a gap of 20 bases between the germline ends. For CDR1 and CDR2, the germline V gene lists SQVTM and ANQGSEA. CDR3 length: 15 amino acids, cysteine to phenylalanine. Only CDR3 DNA is held: 45 bases, read in frame from base 1. Each collaborating institution followed its own protocols to collect whole blood in K2EDTA tubes. For TCRbeta analysis, collaborators shipped samples in one of three forms: frozen whole blood, isolated PBMCs, or DNA extracted from either of those sample types. The TCR was taken from a man aged 65 to 85 with acute or convalescent COVID-19. The sample comprised peripheral blood. The V and J segments used are TRBV29-1 and TRBJ2-5, and TRBD2 may be the D gene, going by 5 matching bases. CDR3 loop: CSVGWFFPSRETQYF. The DNA reads as follows: TGCAGCGTTGGCTGGTTTTTCCCTAGCAGGGAGACCCAGTACTTC.